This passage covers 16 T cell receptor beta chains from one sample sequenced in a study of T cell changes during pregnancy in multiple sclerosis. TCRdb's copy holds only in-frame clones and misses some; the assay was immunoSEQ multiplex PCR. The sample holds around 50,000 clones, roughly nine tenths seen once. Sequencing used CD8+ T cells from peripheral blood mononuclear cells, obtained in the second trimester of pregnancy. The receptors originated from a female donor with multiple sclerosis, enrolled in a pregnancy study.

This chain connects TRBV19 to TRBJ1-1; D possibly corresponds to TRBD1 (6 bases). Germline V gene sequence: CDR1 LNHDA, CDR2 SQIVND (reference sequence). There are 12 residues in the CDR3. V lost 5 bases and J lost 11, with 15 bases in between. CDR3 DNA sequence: TGTGCCAGTAGTGGTGGGGGCCTGAAGGCTTTCTTT. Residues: CASSGGGLKAFF.

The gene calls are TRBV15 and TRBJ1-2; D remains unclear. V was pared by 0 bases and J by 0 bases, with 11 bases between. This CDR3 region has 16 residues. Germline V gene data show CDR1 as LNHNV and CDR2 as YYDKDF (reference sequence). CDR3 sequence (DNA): TGTGCCACCAGCAGAGATCGAGGGTCACCTAACTATGGCTACACCTTC. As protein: CATSRDRGSPNYGYTF.

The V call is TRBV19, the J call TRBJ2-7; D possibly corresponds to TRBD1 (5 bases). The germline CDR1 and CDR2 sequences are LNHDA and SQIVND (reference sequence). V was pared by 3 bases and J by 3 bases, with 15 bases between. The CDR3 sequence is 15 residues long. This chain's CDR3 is CASSIMALGVYEQYF. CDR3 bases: TGTGCCAGTAGTATTATGGCTCTAGGGGTCTACGAGCAGTACTTC.

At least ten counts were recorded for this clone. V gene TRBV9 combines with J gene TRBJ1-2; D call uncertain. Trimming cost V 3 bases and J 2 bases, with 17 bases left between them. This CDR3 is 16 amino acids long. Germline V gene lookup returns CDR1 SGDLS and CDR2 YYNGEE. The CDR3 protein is CASSDYIDGDNYGYTF. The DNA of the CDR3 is TGTGCCAGCAGCGACTATATCGATGGAGACAACTATGGCTACACCTTC.

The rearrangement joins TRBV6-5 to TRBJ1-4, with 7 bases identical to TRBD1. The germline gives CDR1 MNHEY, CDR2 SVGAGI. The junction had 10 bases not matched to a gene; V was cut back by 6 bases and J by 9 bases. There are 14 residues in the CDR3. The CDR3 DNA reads TGTGCCAGCAGGAGACAGGGCTCGGAGCAAAAACTGTTTTTT. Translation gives CASRRQGSEQKLFF.

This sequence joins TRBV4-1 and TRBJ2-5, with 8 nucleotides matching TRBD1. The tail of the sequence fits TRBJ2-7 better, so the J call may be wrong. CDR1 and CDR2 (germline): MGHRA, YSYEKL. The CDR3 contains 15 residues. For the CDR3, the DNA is TGCGCCAGCAGCCATGGACAGGGATCCCCCTACGAGCAGTACTTC. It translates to CASSHGQGSPYEQYF.

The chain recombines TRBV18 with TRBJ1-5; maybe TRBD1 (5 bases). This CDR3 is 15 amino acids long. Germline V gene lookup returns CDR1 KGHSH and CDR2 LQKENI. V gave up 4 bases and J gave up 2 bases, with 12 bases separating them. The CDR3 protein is CASSLHGGGNQPQHF. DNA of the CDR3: TGTGCCAGCTCACTTCACGGGGGGGGCAATCAGCCCCAGCATTTT.

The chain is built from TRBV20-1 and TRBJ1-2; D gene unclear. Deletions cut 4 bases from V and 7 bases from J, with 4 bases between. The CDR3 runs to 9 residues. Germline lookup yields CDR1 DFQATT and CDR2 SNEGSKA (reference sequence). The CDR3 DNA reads TGCAGTGCTAATAGTGGCTACACCTTC. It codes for CSANSGYTF.

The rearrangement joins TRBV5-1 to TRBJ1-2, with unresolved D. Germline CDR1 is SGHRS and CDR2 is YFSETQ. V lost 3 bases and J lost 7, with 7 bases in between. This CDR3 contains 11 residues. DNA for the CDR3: TGCGCCAGCAGCTCGGAGGGTGGCTACACCTTC. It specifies CASSSEGGYTF. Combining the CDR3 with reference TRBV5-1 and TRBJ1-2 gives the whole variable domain KAGVTQTPRYLIKTRGQQVTLSCSPISGHRSVSWYQQTPGQGLQFLFEYFSETQRNKGNFPGRFSGRQFSNSRSEMNVSTLELGDSALYLCASSSEGGYTFGSGTRLTVV.

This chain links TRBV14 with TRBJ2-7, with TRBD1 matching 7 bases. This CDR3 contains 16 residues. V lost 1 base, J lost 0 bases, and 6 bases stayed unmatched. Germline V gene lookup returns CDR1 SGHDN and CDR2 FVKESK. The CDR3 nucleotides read TGTGCCAGCAGCCAAGGGGGTGGGACAGACTCCTACGAGCAGTACTTC. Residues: CASSQGGGTDSYEQYF. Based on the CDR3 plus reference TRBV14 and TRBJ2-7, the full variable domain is EAGVTQFPSHSVIEKGQTVTLRCDPISGHDNLYWYRRVMGKEIKFLLHFVKESKQDESGMPNNRFLAERTGGTYSTLKVQPAELEDSGVYFCASSQGGGTDSYEQYFGPGTRLTVT.

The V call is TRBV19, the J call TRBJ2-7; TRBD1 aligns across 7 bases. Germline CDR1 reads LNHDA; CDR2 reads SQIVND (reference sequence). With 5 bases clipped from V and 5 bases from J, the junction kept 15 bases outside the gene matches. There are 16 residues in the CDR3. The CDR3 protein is CASSVLAPTGNDEQYF. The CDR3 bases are TGTGCCAGTAGTGTCCTAGCTCCGACAGGGAACGACGAGCAGTACTTC.

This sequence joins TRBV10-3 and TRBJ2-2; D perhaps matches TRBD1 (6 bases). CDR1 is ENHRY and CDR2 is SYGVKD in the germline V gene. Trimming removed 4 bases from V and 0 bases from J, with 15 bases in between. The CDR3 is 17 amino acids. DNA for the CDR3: TGTGCCATCAGTGCAGAGAAAGGGGGAGCGAACACCGGGGAGCTGTTTTTT. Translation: CAISAEKGGANTGELFF.

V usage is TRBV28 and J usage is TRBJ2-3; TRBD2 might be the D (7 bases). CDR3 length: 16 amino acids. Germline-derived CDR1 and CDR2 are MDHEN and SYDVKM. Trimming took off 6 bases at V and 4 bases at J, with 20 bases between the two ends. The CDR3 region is CASSPLEGGPADTQYF. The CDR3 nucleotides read TGTGCCAGCAGCCCACTGGAGGGGGGGCCGGCAGATACGCAGTATTTT.

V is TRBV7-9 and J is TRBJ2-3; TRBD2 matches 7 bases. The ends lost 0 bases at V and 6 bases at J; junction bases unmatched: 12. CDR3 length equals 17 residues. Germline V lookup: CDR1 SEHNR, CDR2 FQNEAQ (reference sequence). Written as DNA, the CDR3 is TGTGCCAGCAGCTTAGCATTTGTCGGGGGGAATCTGGATACGCAGTATTTT. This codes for CASSLAFVGGNLDTQYF. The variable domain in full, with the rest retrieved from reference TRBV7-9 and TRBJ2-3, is DTGVSQNPRHKITKRGQNVTFRCDPISEHNRLYWYRQTLGQGPEFLTYFQNEAQLEKSRLLSDRFSAERPKGSFSTLEIQRTEQGDSAMYLCASSLAFVGGNLDTQYFGPGTRLTVL.

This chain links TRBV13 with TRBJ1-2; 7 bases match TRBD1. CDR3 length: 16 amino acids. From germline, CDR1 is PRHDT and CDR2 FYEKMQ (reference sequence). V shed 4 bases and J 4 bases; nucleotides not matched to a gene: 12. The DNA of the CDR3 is TGTGCCAGCAGCTACTCCCGGGACAGAAGGTCCTATGGCTACACCTTC. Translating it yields CASSYSRDRRSYGYTF.

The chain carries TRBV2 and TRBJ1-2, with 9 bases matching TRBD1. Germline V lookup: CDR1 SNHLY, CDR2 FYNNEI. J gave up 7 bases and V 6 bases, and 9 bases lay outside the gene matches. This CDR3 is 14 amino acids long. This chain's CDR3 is CASRPGTGIVGYTF. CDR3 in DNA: TGTGCCAGCAGACCCGGGACAGGGATCGTTGGCTACACCTTC.